A selection of T cell receptor beta chains follows, all from one sample in a study of tumor-infiltrating lymphocytes in oesophageal squamous cell carcinoma. TCRdb reanalysed the PCR reads using MiXCR and keeps one entry per CDR3 protein. The sample contains 9,500 to 13,000 distinct CDR3 sequences, about 60% of which appear only once. The material sequenced was esophageal tumor tissue. The receptor source for this set is a male donor with esophageal squamous cell carcinoma. CDR3s include the opening cysteine and the closing phenylalanine or tryptophan. Fields, in order: J gene, V gene, clone size, CDR3 length, D gene, CDR3 protein, CDR3 DNA. A D gene is named only where the DNA matches it firmly. Some rows have no size entry. The others give once, few or many, or a class for an expanded clone.

>TRBJ2-5|TRBV7-3|once|15|.
CASSPTGAVQETQYF
TGTGCCAGCAGCCCAACGGGGGCGGTACAAGAGACCCAGTACTTC
>TRBJ2-5|TRBV11-2|.|10|.
CASGQETQYF
TGTGCCAGCGGACAAGAGACCCAGTACTTC
>TRBJ2-1|TRBV12-3/TRBV12-4|.|16|TRBD1
CASSWDRAGIQETQFF
TGTGCCAGCAGTTGGGACAGGGCCGGAATTCAAGAGACCCAGTTCTTC
>TRBJ1-1|TRBV7-7|.|14|TRBD1
CAVQGAAKDTEAFF
TGTGCTGTACAGGGGGCAGCGAAGGACACTGAAGCTTTCTTT
>TRBJ1-1|TRBV20-1|.|15|.
CSASSHQEMNTEAFF
TGCAGTGCTTCCTCTCATCAAGAGATGAACACTGAAGCTTTCTTT
>TRBJ2-3|TRBV7-6|.|14|.
CASSLVGASDTQYF
TGTGCCAGCAGCTTAGTGGGGGCGTCAGATACGCAGTATTTT
>TRBJ2-1|TRBV10-3|.|15|TRBD2
CAIGGPGLAGDEQFF
TGTGCCATCGGGGGACCGGGACTAGCGGGAGACGAGCAGTTCTTC
>TRBJ2-5|TRBV7-2|.|15|.
CASSLSGVTRQTQYF
TGTGCCAGCAGCTTGTCGGGGGTGACCCGGCAGACCCAGTACTTC
>TRBJ1-5|TRBV28|many|17|.
CASRGRGGAGSNQPQHF
TGTGCCAGCAGAGGCAGGGGCGGGGCCGGTAGCAATCAGCCCCAGCATTTT
>TRBJ1-5|TRBV24-1|.|15|.
CATSEDTGLNQPQHF
TGTGCCACCAGTGAGGACACAGGGTTAAATCAGCCCCAGCATTTT
>TRBJ2-3|TRBV29-1|many|12|.
CSVEDLADTQYF
TGCAGCGTTGAAGATCTGGCAGATACGCAGTATTTT
>TRBJ2-3|TRBV6-2/TRBV6-3|.|14|.
CASSDRSSTDTQYF
TGTGCCAGCAGTGACAGGTCCAGCACAGATACGCAGTATTTT
>TRBJ2-7|TRBV7-6|.|14|.
CASSSTERPYEQYF
TGTGCCAGCAGCTCAACAGAACGACCCTACGAGCAGTACTTC
>TRBJ1-2|TRBV6-1|many|17|.
CASSREVGDLANYGYTF
TGTGCCAGCAGCCGGGAAGTTGGGGACCTAGCTAACTATGGCTACACCTTC
>TRBJ2-1|TRBV11-2|few|15|TRBD2
CASSSGTSGRFEQFF
TGTGCCAGCAGCTCCGGGACTAGCGGGAGGTTTGAGCAGTTCTTC
>TRBJ2-5|TRBV7-3|.|14|.
CASSLVDSQGTQYF
TGTGCCAGCAGCCTCGTCGACAGTCAGGGGACCCAGTACTTC
>TRBJ2-7|TRBV7-2|.|15|TRBD2
CASSLAAGGSYEQYF
TGTGCCAGCAGCTTAGCAGCGGGAGGGTCCTACGAGCAGTACTTC
>TRBJ2-3|TRBV10-2|.|15|.
CASSEIGGSADTQYF
TGCGCCAGCAGTGAGATCGGAGGGAGCGCAGATACGCAGTATTTT
>TRBJ2-7|TRBV6-6|.|14|.
CASMPRGSSYEQYF
TGTGCCAGCATGCCACGGGGGTCTAGTTACGAGCAGTACTTC
>TRBJ2-3|TRBV28|.|15|.
CASSPRTESTDTQYF
TGTGCCAGCAGCCCCCGGACAGAAAGCACAGATACGCAGTATTTT
>TRBJ2-7|TRBV6-6|.|14|TRBD2
CASRPLAGVYEQYF
TGTGCCAGCAGACCCCTAGCGGGAGTCTACGAGCAGTACTTC
>TRBJ2-3|TRBV28|.|15|TRBD2
CASSKTSGGTDTQYF
TGTGCCAGCAGCAAGACTAGCGGGGGCACAGATACGCAGTATTTT
>TRBJ2-7|TRBV7-2|large|11|.
CASSLSREQYF
TGTGCCAGCAGCTTAAGCAGGGAGCAGTACTTC
>TRBJ2-5|TRBV7-2|.|14|.
CASSRGHPQETQYF
TGTGCCAGCAGCAGGGGACACCCCCAAGAGACCCAGTACTTC
>TRBJ2-1|TRBV7-3|.|17|TRBD2
CASSLTASSGRGDEQFF
TGTGCCAGCAGCTTAACTGCCTCTAGCGGGAGGGGGGATGAGCAGTTCTTC
>TRBJ2-7|TRBV7-8|.|16|TRBD2
CASSFGLAGATYEQYF
TGTGCCAGCAGCTTTGGCCTAGCGGGGGCCACCTACGAGCAGTACTTC
>TRBJ2-7|TRBV6-6|.|15|TRBD1
CASSYSMDRVYEQYF
TGTGCCAGCAGTTACTCGATGGACAGGGTCTACGAGCAGTACTTC
>TRBJ2-5|TRBV7-2|few|13|.
CASSLGGLETQYF
TGTGCCAGCAGCTTAGGAGGGTTGGAGACCCAGTACTTC
>TRBJ2-3|TRBV5-4|many|15|.
CASSLAGLSTDTQYF
TGTGCCAGCAGCTTGGCAGGGCTAAGCACAGATACGCAGTATTTT
>TRBJ1-1|TRBV6-2/TRBV6-3|once|14|.
CASRTRTEYTEAFF
TGTGCCAGCAGAACCCGGACGGAGTACACTGAAGCTTTCTTT
>TRBJ1-2|TRBV28|.|15|TRBD1
CASSSYRGLVDGYTF
TGTGCCAGCAGTTCGTACAGGGGGCTAGTGGATGGCTACACCTTC
>TRBJ2-7|TRBV12-3/TRBV12-4|.|15|TRBD2
CASSLASGIGNEQYF
TGTGCCAGCAGTTTAGCTAGCGGGATAGGTAACGAGCAGTACTTC
>TRBJ1-4|TRBV10-3|medium-sized|13|.
CAISGSTNEKLFF
TGTGCCATCAGTGGGTCTACTAATGAAAAACTGTTTTTT
>TRBJ2-7|TRBV6-8|.|15|.
CASSYSWDHSNEQYF
TGTGCCAGCAGTTACTCGTGGGATCATTCCAACGAGCAGTACTTC
>TRBJ2-7|TRBV6-8|once|16|.
CASSYSGRGALYEQYF
TGTGCCAGCAGTTACTCGGGCAGGGGGGCCCTTTACGAGCAGTACTTC
>TRBJ2-5|TRBV7-2|.|18|TRBD2
CASSSRTSGGPTVKTQYF
TGTGCCAGCAGCTCGAGGACTAGCGGGGGCCCCACCGTTAAGACCCAGTACTTC
>TRBJ2-1|TRBV7-9|medium-sized|13|.
CASSPPGTFEQFF
TGTGCCAGCAGTCCCCCCGGGACTTTTGAGCAGTTCTTC
>TRBJ2-1|TRBV7-6|many|16|.
CASSRLGQLTYNEQFF
TGTGCCAGCAGCCGCCTAGGGCAGCTGACCTACAATGAGCAGTTCTTC
>TRBJ2-7|TRBV28|few|11|.
CASSQGYEQYF
TGTGCCAGCAGTCAGGGCTACGAGCAGTACTTC
>TRBJ1-4|TRBV7-9|medium-sized|15|TRBD1
CASSLRTGSYEKLFF
TGTGCCAGCAGCTTAAGGACAGGCTCTTATGAAAAACTGTTTTTT
>TRBJ2-7|TRBV6-1|.|13|.
CASSGAVGSEQYF
TGTGCCAGCAGTGGGGCCGTCGGAAGCGAGCAGTACTTC
>TRBJ1-5|TRBV12-3/TRBV12-4|few|12|.
CASRNSNQPQHF
TGTGCCAGCAGAAATAGCAATCAGCCCCAGCATTTT
>TRBJ2-2|TRBV28|medium-sized|11|.
CASANTGELFF
TGTGCCAGCGCAAACACCGGGGAGCTGTTTTTT
>TRBJ1-2|TRBV7-2|few|12|.
CASSKRGFGYTF
TGTGCCAGCAGCAAGAGGGGTTTTGGCTACACCTTC
>TRBJ2-1|TRBV6-6|.|15|TRBD2
CASNRGGSSYNEQFF
TGTGCCAGCAACCGGGGGGGGAGCTCCTACAATGAGCAGTTCTTC
>TRBJ2-1|TRBV27|.|16|.
CASTSESGRFYNEQFF
TGTGCCAGCACCTCCGAGTCGGGACGGTTCTACAATGAGCAGTTCTTC
>TRBJ2-1|TRBV5-1|few|15|.
CASTPVKSSYNEQFF
TGCGCCAGCACCCCGGTGAAGAGCTCCTACAATGAGCAGTTCTTC
>TRBJ2-3|TRBV11-2|.|15|.
CASSLSSRGMSTQYF
TGTGCCAGCAGCTTATCCTCACGGGGGATGAGTACGCAGTATTTT
>TRBJ2-1|TRBV7-6|.|17|.
CASSLAGGGALGNEQFF
TGTGCCAGCAGCTTAGCGGGGGGCGGGGCGTTGGGAAATGAGCAGTTCTTC
>TRBJ2-1|TRBV11-3|.|15|TRBD2
CASSLGTSGLDEQFF
TGTGCCAGCAGTTTAGGGACTAGCGGCTTGGATGAGCAGTTCTTC